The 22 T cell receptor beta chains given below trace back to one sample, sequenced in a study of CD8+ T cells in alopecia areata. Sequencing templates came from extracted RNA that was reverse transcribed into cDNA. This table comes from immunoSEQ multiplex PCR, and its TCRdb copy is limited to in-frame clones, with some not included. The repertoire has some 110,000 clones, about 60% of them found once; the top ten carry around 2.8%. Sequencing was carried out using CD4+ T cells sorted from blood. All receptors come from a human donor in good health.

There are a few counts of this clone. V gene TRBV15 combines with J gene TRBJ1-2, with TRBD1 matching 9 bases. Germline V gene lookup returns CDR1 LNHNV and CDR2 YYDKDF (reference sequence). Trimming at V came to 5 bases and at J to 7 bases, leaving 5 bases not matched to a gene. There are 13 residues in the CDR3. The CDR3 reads CATSRDRAAGYTF. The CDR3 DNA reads TGTGCCACCAGCCGGGACAGGGCAGCTGGCTACACCTTC.

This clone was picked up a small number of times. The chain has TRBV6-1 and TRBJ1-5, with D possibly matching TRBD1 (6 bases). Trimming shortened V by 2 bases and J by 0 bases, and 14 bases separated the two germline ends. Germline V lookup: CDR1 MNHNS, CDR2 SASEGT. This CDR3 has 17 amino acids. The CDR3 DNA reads TGTGCCAGCAGTGAACAAGGGGGGGCTTATAGCAATCAGCCCCAGCATTTT. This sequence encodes CASSEQGGAYSNQPQHF.

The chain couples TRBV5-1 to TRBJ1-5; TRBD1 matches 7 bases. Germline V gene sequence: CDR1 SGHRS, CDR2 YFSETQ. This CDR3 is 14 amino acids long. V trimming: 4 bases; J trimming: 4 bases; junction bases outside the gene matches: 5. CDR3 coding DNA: TGCGCCAGCAGCCTAGGGACAGATAATCAGCCCCAGCATTTT. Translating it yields CASSLGTDNQPQHF.

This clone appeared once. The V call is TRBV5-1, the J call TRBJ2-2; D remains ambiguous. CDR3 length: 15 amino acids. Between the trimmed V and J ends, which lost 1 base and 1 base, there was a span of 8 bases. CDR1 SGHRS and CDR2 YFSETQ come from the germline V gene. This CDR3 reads CASSLSFENTGELFF. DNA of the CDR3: TGCGCCAGCAGCTTGTCTTTCGAGAACACCGGGGAGCTGTTTTTT.

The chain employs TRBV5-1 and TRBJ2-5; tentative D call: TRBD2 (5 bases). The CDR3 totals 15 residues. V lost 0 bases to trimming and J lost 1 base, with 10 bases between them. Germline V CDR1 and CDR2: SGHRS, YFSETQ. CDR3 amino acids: CASSLGTGTQETQYF. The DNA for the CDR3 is TGCGCCAGCAGCTTGGGGACGGGAACCCAAGAGACCCAGTACTTC.

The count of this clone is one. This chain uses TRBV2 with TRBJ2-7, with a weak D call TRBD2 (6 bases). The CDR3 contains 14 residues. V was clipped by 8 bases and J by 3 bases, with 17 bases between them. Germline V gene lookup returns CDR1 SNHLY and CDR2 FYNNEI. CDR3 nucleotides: TGTGCCAGCTTATATGGAGGGACTTTCTACGAGCAGTACTTC. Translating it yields CASLYGGTFYEQYF.

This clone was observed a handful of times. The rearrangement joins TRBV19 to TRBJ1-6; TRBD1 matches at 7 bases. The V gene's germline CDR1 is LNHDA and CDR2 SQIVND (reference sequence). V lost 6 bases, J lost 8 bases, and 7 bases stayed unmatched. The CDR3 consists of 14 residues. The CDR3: CASSGPGGHSPLHF. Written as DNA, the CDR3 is TGTGCCAGTAGCGGGCCAGGGGGTCATTCACCCCTCCACTTT.

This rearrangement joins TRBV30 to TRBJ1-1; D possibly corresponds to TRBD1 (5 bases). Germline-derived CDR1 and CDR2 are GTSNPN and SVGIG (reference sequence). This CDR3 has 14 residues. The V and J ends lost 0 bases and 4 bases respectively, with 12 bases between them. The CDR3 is CAWSVLRGFTEAFF. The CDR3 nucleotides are TGTGCCTGGAGTGTCCTTCGGGGGTTCACTGAAGCTTTCTTT.

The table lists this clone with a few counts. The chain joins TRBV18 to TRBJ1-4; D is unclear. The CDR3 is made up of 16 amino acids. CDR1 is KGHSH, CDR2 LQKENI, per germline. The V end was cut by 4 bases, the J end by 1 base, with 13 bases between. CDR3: CASSRGLGGTNEKLFF. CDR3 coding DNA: TGTGCCAGCTCACGCGGACTAGGAGGAACTAATGAAAAACTGTTTTTT.

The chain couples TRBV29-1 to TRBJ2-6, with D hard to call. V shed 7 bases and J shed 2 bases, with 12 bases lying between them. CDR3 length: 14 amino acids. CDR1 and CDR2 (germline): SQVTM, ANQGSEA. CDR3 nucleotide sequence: TGCAGCGCCCAACCCGGGCCTGGGGCCAACGTCCTGACTTTC. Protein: CSAQPGPGANVLTF. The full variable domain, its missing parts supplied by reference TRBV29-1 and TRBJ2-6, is SAVISQKPSRDICQRGTSLTIQCQVDSQVTMMFWYRQQPGQSLTLIATANQGSEATYESGFVIDKFPISRPNLTFSTLTVSNMSPEDSSIYLCSAQPGPGANVLTFGAGSRLTVL.

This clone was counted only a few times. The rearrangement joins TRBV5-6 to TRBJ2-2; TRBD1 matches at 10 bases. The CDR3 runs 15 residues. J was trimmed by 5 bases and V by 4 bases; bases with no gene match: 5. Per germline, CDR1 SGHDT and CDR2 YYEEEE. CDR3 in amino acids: CASSLLGQGTGELFF. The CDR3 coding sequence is TGTGCCAGCAGCCTACTGGGACAGGGGACCGGGGAGCTGTTTTTT.

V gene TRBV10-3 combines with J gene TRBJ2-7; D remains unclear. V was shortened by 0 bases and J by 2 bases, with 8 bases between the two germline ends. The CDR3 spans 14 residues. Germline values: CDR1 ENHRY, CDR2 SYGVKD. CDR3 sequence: CAISESPGPYEQYF. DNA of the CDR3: TGTGCCATCAGTGAGTCCCCAGGACCCTACGAGCAGTACTTC.

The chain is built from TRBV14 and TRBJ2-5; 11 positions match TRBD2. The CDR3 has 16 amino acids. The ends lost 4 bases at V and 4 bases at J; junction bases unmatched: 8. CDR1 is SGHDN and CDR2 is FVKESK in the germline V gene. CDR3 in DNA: TGTGCCAGCAGCCCCACTAGCGGGGGTAAGGGAGAGACCCAGTACTTC. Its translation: CASSPTSGGKGETQYF.

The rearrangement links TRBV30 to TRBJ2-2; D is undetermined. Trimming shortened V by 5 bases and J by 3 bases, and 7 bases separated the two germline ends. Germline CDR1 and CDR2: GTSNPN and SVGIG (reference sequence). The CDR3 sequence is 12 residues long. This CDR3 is CAWGRDTGELFF. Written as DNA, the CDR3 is TGTGCCTGGGGACGGGACACCGGGGAGCTGTTTTTT.

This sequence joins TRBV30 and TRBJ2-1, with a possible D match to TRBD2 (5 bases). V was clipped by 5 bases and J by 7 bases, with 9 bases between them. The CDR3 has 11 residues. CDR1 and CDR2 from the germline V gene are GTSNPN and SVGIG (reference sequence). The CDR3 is CAWLSGNEQFF. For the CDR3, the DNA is TGTGCCTGGCTATCGGGGAATGAGCAGTTCTTC. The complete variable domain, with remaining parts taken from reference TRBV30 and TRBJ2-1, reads SQTIHQWPATLVQPVGSPLSLECTVEGTSNPNLYWYRQAAGRGLQLLFYSVGIGQISSEVPQNLSASRPQDRQFILSSKKLLLSDSGFYLCAWLSGNEQFFGPGTRLTVL.

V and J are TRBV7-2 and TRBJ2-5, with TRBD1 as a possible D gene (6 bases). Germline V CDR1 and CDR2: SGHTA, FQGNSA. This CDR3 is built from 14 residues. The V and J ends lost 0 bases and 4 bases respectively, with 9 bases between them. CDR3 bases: TGTGCCAGCAGCTTAGCACAGGGATTAGAGACCCAGTACTTC. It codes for CASSLAQGLETQYF.

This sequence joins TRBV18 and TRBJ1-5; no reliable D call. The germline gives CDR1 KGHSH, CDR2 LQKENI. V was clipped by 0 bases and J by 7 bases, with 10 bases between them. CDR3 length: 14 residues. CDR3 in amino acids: CASSPPGLRQPQHF. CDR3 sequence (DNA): TGTGCCAGCTCACCACCCGGGCTGCGACAGCCCCAGCATTTT.

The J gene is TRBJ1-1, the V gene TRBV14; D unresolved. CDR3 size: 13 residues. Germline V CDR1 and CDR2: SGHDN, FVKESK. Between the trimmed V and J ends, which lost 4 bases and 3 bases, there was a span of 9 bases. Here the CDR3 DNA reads TGTGCCAGCAGCCTTTTGTGGGACACTGAAGCTTTCTTT. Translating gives CASSLLWDTEAFF. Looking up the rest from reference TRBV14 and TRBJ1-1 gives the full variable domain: EAGVTQFPSHSVIEKGQTVTLRCDPISGHDNLYWYRRVMGKEIKFLLHFVKESKQDESGMPNNRFLAERTGGTYSTLKVQPAELEDSGVYFCASSLLWDTEAFFGQGTRLTVV.

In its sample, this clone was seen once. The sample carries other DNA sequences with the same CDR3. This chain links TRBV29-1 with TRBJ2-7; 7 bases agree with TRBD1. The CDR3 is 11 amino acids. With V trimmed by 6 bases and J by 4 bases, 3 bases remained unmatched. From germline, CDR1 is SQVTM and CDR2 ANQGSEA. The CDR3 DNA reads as TGCAGCGTCGGGACAGAATACGAGCAGTACTTC. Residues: CSVGTEYEQYF.

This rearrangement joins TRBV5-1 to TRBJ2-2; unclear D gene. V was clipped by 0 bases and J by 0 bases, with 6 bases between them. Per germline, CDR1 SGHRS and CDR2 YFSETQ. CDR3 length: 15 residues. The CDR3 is CASSLVVTNTGELFF. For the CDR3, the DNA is TGCGCCAGCAGCTTGGTGGTTACGAACACCGGGGAGCTGTTTTTT. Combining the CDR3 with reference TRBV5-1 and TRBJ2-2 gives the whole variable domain KAGVTQTPRYLIKTRGQQVTLSCSPISGHRSVSWYQQTPGQGLQFLFEYFSETQRNKGNFPGRFSGRQFSNSRSEMNVSTLELGDSALYLCASSLVVTNTGELFFGEGSRLTVL.

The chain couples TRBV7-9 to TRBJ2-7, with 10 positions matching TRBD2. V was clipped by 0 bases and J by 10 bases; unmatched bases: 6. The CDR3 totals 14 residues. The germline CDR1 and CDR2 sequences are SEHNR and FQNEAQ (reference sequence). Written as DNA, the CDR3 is TGTGCCAGCAGCTTAGCTAGCGGGGGGCCCGACCAGTACTTC. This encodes CASSLASGGPDQYF. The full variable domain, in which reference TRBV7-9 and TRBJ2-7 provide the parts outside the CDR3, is DTGVSQNPRHKITKRGQNVTFRCDPISEHNRLYWYRQTLGQGPEFLTYFQNEAQLEKSRLLSDRFSAERPKGSFSTLEIQRTEQGDSAMYLCASSLASGGPDQYFGPGTRLTVT.

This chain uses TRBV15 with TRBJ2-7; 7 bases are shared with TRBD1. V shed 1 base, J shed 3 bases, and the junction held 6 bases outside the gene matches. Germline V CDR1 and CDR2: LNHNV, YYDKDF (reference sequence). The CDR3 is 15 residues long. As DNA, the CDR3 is TGTGCCACCAGCAGAGGGGGGACAGTAATCTACGAGCAGTACTTC. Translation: CATSRGGTVIYEQYF.